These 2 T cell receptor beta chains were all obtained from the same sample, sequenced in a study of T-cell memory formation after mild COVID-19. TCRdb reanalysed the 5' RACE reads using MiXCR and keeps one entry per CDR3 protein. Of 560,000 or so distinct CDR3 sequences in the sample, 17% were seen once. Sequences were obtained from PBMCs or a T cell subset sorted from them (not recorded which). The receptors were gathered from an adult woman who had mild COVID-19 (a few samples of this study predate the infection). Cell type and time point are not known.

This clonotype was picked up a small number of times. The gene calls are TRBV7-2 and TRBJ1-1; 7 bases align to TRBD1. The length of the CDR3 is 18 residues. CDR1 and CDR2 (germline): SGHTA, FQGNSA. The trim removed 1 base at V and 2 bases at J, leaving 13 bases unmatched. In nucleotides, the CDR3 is TGTGCCAGCAGCTTAGGTTTTAGAGGGGGCGTTCTTAACACTGAAGCTTTCTTT. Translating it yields CASSLGFRGGVLNTEAFF.

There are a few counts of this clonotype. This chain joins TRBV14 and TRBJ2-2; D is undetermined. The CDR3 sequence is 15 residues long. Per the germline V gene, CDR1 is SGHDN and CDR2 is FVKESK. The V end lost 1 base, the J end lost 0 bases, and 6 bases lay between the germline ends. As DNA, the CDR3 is TGTGCCAGCAGCCAAGGGCAGACGAACACCGGGGAGCTGTTTTTT. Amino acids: CASSQGQTNTGELFF.